The T cell receptor beta chain described here comes from a study of T cell changes during pregnancy in multiple sclerosis. The CDR3 loop spans 15 amino acids. V was trimmed by 5 bases and J by 4 bases, leaving 15 bases between them. Germline V gene data show CDR1 as MNHEY and CDR2 as SVGAGI. The repertoire was sequenced with immunoSEQ multiplex PCR; TCRdb's copy has only in-frame clones and lacks some. The sample has fewer than 75,000 clones; less than 95% are singletons. Sequenced here: peripheral blood, sampled after pregnancy. This clonotype was sampled from a female donor in good health, enrolled as a control in a pregnancy study. The chain couples TRBV6-5 to TRBJ1-3; D may be TRBD1 (6 bases). CDR3: CASSRSGESGNTIYF. CDR3 DNA: TGTGCCAGCAGTAGGTCAGGGGAATCCGGAAACACCATATATTTT.